This is a list of T cell receptor beta chains from one sample in a study of early T cells in non-severe SARS-CoV-2 infection. Using its own MiXCR run on the 5' RACE reads, TCRdb lists one record per CDR3 protein. The data show around 52,000 distinct CDR3 sequences, with roughly 6.2% seen just once and 3% to 4% held by the top ten. Material for sequencing was whole blood. The receptors derive from an adult who was a healthcare worker with PCR-confirmed SARS-CoV-2 infection or an uninfected control (not recorded which). Each CDR3 is given with its conserved first and last residue. A D gene is named only where the DNA matches it firmly. A clone size is listed for some rows: how often the clone was seen (once, few, many), or a class if it is expanded.

size	J	D	V	CDR3	DNA
.	TRBJ2-1	.	TRBV11-2	CASSFYRPQYNEQFF	TGTGCCAGCAGCTTTTACCGACCCCAGTACAATGAGCAGTTCTTC
many	TRBJ1-6	.	TRBV5-6	CASRPYRNSPLHF	TGTGCCAGCAGACCTTATAGGAATTCACCCCTCCACTTT
many	TRBJ2-1	TRBD1	TRBV4-3	CASSRTGTDYNEQFF	TGCGCCAGCAGCCGAACCGGGACAGACTACAATGAGCAGTTCTTC
.	TRBJ2-7	.	TRBV20-1	CSASLSSGYEQYF	TGCAGTGCTAGCCTGTCCTCCGGCTACGAGCAGTACTTC
many	TRBJ2-3	TRBD2	TRBV20-1	CSAAGLAGAFRDTQYF	TGCAGTGCGGCCGGACTAGCGGGGGCGTTCCGTGATACGCAGTATTTT
few	TRBJ1-5	.	TRBV11-3	CASSLNVNQPQHF	TGTGCCAGCAGCTTAAACGTCAATCAGCCCCAGCATTTT
many	TRBJ2-5	.	TRBV11-2	CASSFYGARTETQYF	TGTGCCAGCAGCTTTTACGGAGCCAGGACAGAGACCCAGTACTTC
many	TRBJ2-1	.	TRBV12-3/TRBV12-4	CASSPRRFYNEQFF	TGTGCCAGCAGCCCCAGGAGGTTTTACAATGAGCAGTTCTTC
many	TRBJ2-5	.	TRBV5-4	CASSLEGGARETQYF	TGTGCCAGCAGCTTGGAAGGGGGGGCTAGGGAGACCCAGTACTTC
many	TRBJ2-3	TRBD1	TRBV4-3	CASSQDVPGTGTPGVGDTQYF	TGCGCCAGCAGCCAAGATGTTCCCGGGACAGGGACTCCCGGAGTCGGAGATACGCAGTATTTT
few	TRBJ1-1	.	TRBV12-3/TRBV12-4	CASSPSRSLQGAFF	TGTGCCAGCAGTCCTTCCAGATCCTTACAAGGAGCTTTCTTT
.	TRBJ2-7	.	TRBV18	CASSQTGALYEQYF	TGTGCCAGCTCCCAGACAGGCGCTCTCTACGAGCAGTACTTC
many	TRBJ2-7	TRBD2	TRBV20-1	CSAPQIAGGSYEQYF	TGCAGTGCTCCTCAAATAGCGGGGGGGTCCTACGAGCAGTACTTC
many	TRBJ1-2	.	TRBV3-1	CASSPFPDSYGYTF	TGTGCCAGCAGCCCCTTTCCCGATAGCTATGGCTACACCTTC
.	TRBJ2-2	TRBD2	TRBV5-1	CASGFTSGPYTGELFF	TGCGCCAGCGGATTCACTAGCGGGCCATATACCGGGGAGCTGTTTTTT
.	TRBJ2-2	TRBD1	TRBV20-1	CSARDRDRGWANTGELFF	TGCAGTGCTAGAGATCGGGACAGGGGTTGGGCAAACACCGGGGAGCTGTTTTTT
.	TRBJ2-7	TRBD2	TRBV6-5	CASSYARTSGSSYEQYF	TGTGCCAGCAGTTATGCCCGGACTAGCGGGAGCTCCTACGAGCAGTACTTC
many	TRBJ2-6	.	TRBV11-2	CASSFSWSGANVLTF	TGTGCCAGCAGCTTTTCCTGGTCTGGGGCCAACGTCCTGACTTTC
.	TRBJ1-5	.	TRBV7-8	CASSLGGGRNQPQHF	TGTGCCAGCAGCTTAGGTGGAGGGCGTAATCAGCCCCAGCATTTT
many	TRBJ1-5	.	TRBV6-1	CASSVGSPQHF	TGTGCCAGCAGTGTAGGGTCGCCCCAGCATTTT
many	TRBJ2-7	TRBD1	TRBV11-2	CASSASTGGYEQYF	TGTGCCAGCAGCGCATCGACAGGGGGCTACGAGCAGTACTTC
.	TRBJ1-6	.	TRBV6-5	CASLRSYNSPLHF	TGTGCCAGCCTCAGGTCCTATAATTCACCCCTCCACTTT
few	TRBJ1-6	TRBD1	TRBV25-1	CASSRPGQGNSPLHF	TGTGCCAGCAGTAGGCCGGGACAGGGTAATTCACCCCTCCACTTT
many	TRBJ1-5	TRBD1	TRBV10-2	CASSESDRVNQPQHF	TGCGCCAGCAGTGAGTCGGACAGGGTCAATCAGCCCCAGCATTTT
many	TRBJ2-5	.	TRBV29-1	CSVLPGETQYF	TGCAGCGTGTTACCTGGGGAGACCCAGTACTTC
.	TRBJ2-3	TRBD2	TRBV7-9	CASSSTGGIKDTQYF	TGTGCCAGCAGCTCGACGGGGGGAATTAAGGATACGCAGTATTTT
few	TRBJ1-2	.	TRBV13	CASSLGMRGSNYGYTF	TGTGCCAGCAGCTTAGGTATGCGGGGCTCTAACTATGGCTACACCTTC
many	TRBJ2-3	.	TRBV7-2	CASRGLANTQYF	TGTGCCAGCAGGGGATTGGCGAATACGCAGTATTTT
.	TRBJ1-2	.	TRBV24-1	CATSSLTDGYTF	TGTGCCACCAGCTCCCTAACGGATGGCTACACCTTC
.	TRBJ1-2	.	TRBV12-3/TRBV12-4	CASTARGYGYTF	TGTGCCAGCACGGCCCGGGGTTATGGCTACACCTTC
few	TRBJ1-1	TRBD1	TRBV7-2	CASSLARGLAFF	TGTGCCAGCAGCTTAGCAAGGGGGCTAGCTTTCTTT
many	TRBJ1-1	.	TRBV11-3	CASHATDWTEAFF	TGTGCCAGTCACGCGACAGATTGGACTGAAGCTTTCTTT
many	TRBJ1-6	.	TRBV10-1	CASSDHRDGYNSPLHF	TGCGCCAGCAGTGACCACCGGGACGGATATAATTCACCCCTCCACTTT
many	TRBJ2-7	.	TRBV4-3	CASSQDPNSYYEQYF	TGCGCCAGCAGCCAAGATCCGAACAGTTACTACGAGCAGTACTTC
.	TRBJ2-3	.	TRBV24-1	CATSDLLTDTQYF	TGTGCCACCAGTGATTTGCTGACAGATACGCAGTATTTT
many	TRBJ2-2	.	TRBV12-3/TRBV12-4	CASSFGRQRNTGELFF	TGTGCCAGCAGTTTCGGTCGGCAGAGGAACACCGGGGAGCTGTTTTTT
many	TRBJ2-7	.	TRBV7-8	CASSLDRSYEQYF	TGTGCCAGCAGTCTCGACAGATCCTACGAGCAGTACTTC
many	TRBJ2-5	TRBD1	TRBV5-1	CASSSIPGQGRAQYF	TGCGCCAGCAGCTCGATACCCGGACAGGGGCGGGCCCAGTACTTC
many	TRBJ1-2	.	TRBV29-1	CSVGGSGPYGYTF	TGCAGCGTCGGGGGGTCGGGTCCATATGGCTACACCTTC
many	TRBJ2-3	.	TRBV12-3/TRBV12-4	CASSLQGNTQYF	TGTGCCAGCAGCCTTCAGGGTAATACGCAGTATTTT